These 26 T cell receptor beta chains share one sample of origin, sequenced in a study of cytotoxic CD8 clonotypes in ibrutinib-treated CLL. The protocol was immunoSEQ multiplex PCR, while the TCRdb copy is restricted to in-frame clones and leaves out a portion. The sample gives over 250,000 clones, about 72% of which show up once; roughly 5% is in the top ten. This material consisted of PBMCs, taken at disease progression, from a patient treated with ibrutinib. The receptors derive from a human donor with chronic lymphocytic leukemia.

This rearrangement joins TRBV7-6 to TRBJ2-2, with TRBD2 identical over 13 bases. After removal of 5 bases from V and 1 base from J, the junction contained 4 bases not matched to a gene. Germline V gene sequence: CDR1 SGHVS, CDR2 FNYEAQ. CDR3 size: 17 residues. The CDR3 sequence is CASSRLAGGLNTGELFF. CDR3 DNA: TGTGCCAGCAGCCGACTAGCGGGGGGCCTGAACACCGGGGAGCTGTTTTTT.

This chain links TRBV6-5 with TRBJ2-2; no clear D. CDR1 and CDR2 (germline): MNHEY, SVGAGI. The CDR3 contains 12 residues. V was clipped by 5 bases and J by 3 bases, with 4 bases between them. The CDR3 DNA is TGTGCCAGCAGTCCCCACACCGGGGAGCTGTTTTTT. It codes for CASSPHTGELFF.

V gene TRBV4-1 combines with J gene TRBJ2-3, with D possibly matching TRBD1 (7 bases). V gave up 1 base and J gave up 6 bases, with 17 bases separating them. Per the germline V gene, CDR1 is MGHRA and CDR2 is YSYEKL. The CDR3 is made up of 16 amino acids. Here the CDR3 reads CASSQGGDSGFDTQYF. The CDR3 DNA sequence: TGCGCCAGCAGCCAAGGTGGGGACAGCGGGTTCGATACGCAGTATTTT.

Here the CDR3 DNA reads TGTGCCAGTAGTATGACCCTCGGGACAGGGCACGCCTACGAGCAGTACTTC. It yields the protein CASSMTLGTGHAYEQYF. J is TRBJ2-7 and V is TRBV19; 9 bases fit TRBD1. V lost 3 bases to trimming and J lost 2 bases; unmatched junction nucleotides: 11. The CDR3 runs to 17 residues. Germline lookup yields CDR1 LNHDA and CDR2 SQIVND (reference sequence).

This clone was recorded a few times. The chain uses TRBV5-4 and TRBJ2-7, with D perhaps assigned TRBD1 or TRBD2 (5 bases each). This CDR3 contains 15 residues. Trimming pared 4 bases from V and 8 bases from J, leaving 22 bases between. In germline, CDR1 is SGHNT, CDR2 YYREEE (reference sequence). The CDR3 region is CASSEGTAVTLKQYF. The CDR3 nucleotides read TGTGCCAGCAGCGAAGGGACGGCGGTTACCTTGAAGCAGTACTTC.

This clone has more than one count but fewer than ten. CDR3 sequence reads: CASSLLTYSNQPQHF. CDR3 sequence (DNA): TGTGCCAGCAGTTTGTTAACATATAGCAATCAGCCCCAGCATTTT. This chain connects TRBV27 to TRBJ1-5; D ambiguous. In germline, CDR1 is MNHEY, CDR2 SMNVEV (reference sequence). The V gene lost 3 bases and the J gene lost 0 bases, with 9 bases spanning the gap. The length of the CDR3 is 15 residues.

The genes are TRBV5-1 and TRBJ2-3, with 13 bases aligning to TRBD2. The CDR3 runs to 16 residues. Germline V gives CDR1 SGHRS, CDR2 YFSETQ. Germline trimming cut 3 bases from V and 5 bases from J; bases unmatched to any gene: 6. The CDR3 here is CASSYGLAGVVDTQYF. CDR3 coding DNA: TGCGCCAGCAGCTACGGACTAGCGGGAGTGGTAGATACGCAGTATTTT.

This clone was seen only once. The chain uses TRBV14 and TRBJ2-1; 9 bases map to TRBD1. J was trimmed by 1 base and V by 6 bases; bases with no gene match: 4. CDR3 size: 15 residues. Per germline, CDR1 SGHDN and CDR2 FVKESK. CDR3: CASRQQGASYNEQFF. CDR3 in DNA: TGTGCCAGCAGGCAACAGGGGGCGTCCTACAATGAGCAGTTCTTC.

The gene calls are TRBV7-3 and TRBJ2-1; TRBD2 aligns across 11 bases. CDR3 length equals 15 residues. V lost 3 bases to trimming and J lost 3 bases; unmatched junction nucleotides: 1. Germline V gene sequence: CDR1 SGHTA, CDR2 FQGTGA. The CDR3 here is CASSFGLAGYNEQFF. Written as DNA, the CDR3 is TGTGCCAGCAGCTTTGGACTAGCGGGCTACAATGAGCAGTTCTTC.

The chain is built from TRBV11-1 and TRBJ2-5; the match to TRBD1 covers 7 bases. CDR3 size: 14 residues. V dropped 4 bases and J dropped 5; count of bases not matched to a gene: 7. From germline, CDR1 is SGHAT and CDR2 FQDESV (reference sequence). The CDR3 bases are TGTGCCAGCAGCTCTGAGGGGGCTTGGGAGACCCAGTACTTC. It codes for CASSSEGAWETQYF.

This clone was observed a handful of times. This sequence joins TRBV19 and TRBJ2-7, with D uncertain. There are 14 residues in the CDR3. Germline V gives CDR1 LNHDA, CDR2 SQIVND (reference sequence). V was shortened by 3 bases and J by 1 base, with 10 bases between the two germline ends. The CDR3 sequence is CASSISWNSYEQYF. For the CDR3, the DNA is TGTGCCAGTAGTATTTCCTGGAATTCCTACGAGCAGTACTTC.

This rearrangement joins TRBV5-1 to TRBJ2-7; perhaps TRBD2 as D (6 bases). This CDR3 has 15 residues. Germline CDR1 reads SGHRS; CDR2 reads YFSETQ. Trimming removed 0 bases at V and 0 bases at J, with 10 bases between. In DNA, the CDR3 is TGCGCCAGCAGCTTGGTGGGGGGTATCTCCTACGAGCAGTACTTC. This encodes CASSLVGGISYEQYF.

V gene TRBV10-2 combines with J gene TRBJ2-3; 10 bases agree with TRBD2. CDR3 length equals 13 residues. Germline values: CDR1 WSHSY, CDR2 SAAADI. V trimming: 8 bases; J trimming: 7 bases; junction bases outside the gene matches: 6. CDR3 DNA sequence: TGCGCCAGCCTGCTAGCGGGGGAAAATACGCAGTATTTT. As protein: CASLLAGENTQYF.

The J gene is TRBJ1-1, the V gene TRBV7-2, with D perhaps TRBD1 (6 bases). The V gene's germline CDR1 is SGHTA and CDR2 FQGNSA. V gave up 7 bases and J gave up 5 bases, with 17 bases separating them. The CDR3 has 14 residues. CDR3 in amino acids: CASKQEQGRTEAFF. CDR3 sequence (DNA): TGTGCCAGCAAGCAGGAACAGGGAAGGACTGAAGCTTTCTTT.

This clone was observed a few times. The V call is TRBV13, the J call TRBJ2-3, with D perhaps TRBD1 (6 bases). Germline values: CDR1 PRHDT, CDR2 FYEKMQ (reference sequence). The V and J ends lost 2 bases and 0 bases respectively, with 9 bases between them. This CDR3 is built from 15 residues. This CDR3 reads CASSLRGSSTDTQYF. In DNA, the CDR3 is TGTGCCAGCAGCTTAAGGGGGTCTAGCACAGATACGCAGTATTTT.

This sequence joins TRBV9 and TRBJ2-5; 8 nucleotides agree with TRBD1. V lost 4 bases, J lost 6 bases, and 8 bases stayed unmatched. The CDR3 is 14 residues long. In germline, CDR1 is SGDLS, CDR2 YYNGEE. DNA of the CDR3: TGTGCCAGCAGCCCTACACAGGGGGAGCAGACCCAGTACTTC. It yields the protein CASSPTQGEQTQYF.

This chain joins TRBV7-2 and TRBJ1-2; D not certain. This CDR3 comprises 13 residues. Trimming pared 5 bases from V and 6 bases from J, leaving 13 bases between. CDR1 and CDR2 (germline): SGHTA, FQGNSA. The CDR3 loop reads CASSPGNSNGYTF. CDR3 in DNA: TGTGCCAGCAGCCCGGGGAACTCCAATGGCTACACCTTC.

This clone was counted ten times or more. V gene TRBV2 combines with J gene TRBJ2-5, with TRBD1 matching 8 bases. The germline V gene encodes CDR1 SNHLY and CDR2 FYNNEI. Trimming cost V 6 bases and J 5 bases; bases outside gene matches: 11. This CDR3 has 15 amino acids. CDR3 bases: TGTGCCAGCAGGGATTGGACAGGGCAGGTGGAGACCCAGTACTTC. This gives the protein CASRDWTGQVETQYF.

This clone has just a few counts. V is TRBV5-4 and J is TRBJ2-4, with D unclear. Trimming removed 0 bases from V and 1 base from J, with 14 bases in between. The CDR3 extends over 17 amino acids. Germline V gene data show CDR1 as SGHNT and CDR2 as YYREEE (reference sequence). The CDR3 region has the DNA TGTGCCAGCAGCTTGGCCGGTCGGGCCCCCGCCAAAAACATTCAGTACTTC. Protein: CASSLAGRAPAKNIQYF.

The J gene is TRBJ1-5, the V gene TRBV19; D unclear. Germline V CDR1 and CDR2: LNHDA, SQIVND (reference sequence). This CDR3 spans 15 amino acids. The V end was cut by 6 bases, the J end by 2 bases, with 14 bases between. The CDR3 nucleotides read TGTGCCAGTAGGGGCTTCCGGGTGGGCAATCAGCCCCAGCATTTT. Its protein is CASRGFRVGNQPQHF.

V gene TRBV2 combines with J gene TRBJ1-3; D is possibly TRBD1 (5 bases). CDR3 size: 14 residues. The germline CDR1 and CDR2 sequences are SNHLY and FYNNEI. Trimming stripped 9 bases from V and 0 bases from J, with 12 bases between. Here the CDR3 DNA reads TGTGCCAGGGAGGGACCGACCTCTGGAAACACCATATATTTT. Encoded protein: CAREGPTSGNTIYF.

The genes are TRBV4-2 and TRBJ2-7, with 8 bases matching TRBD2. V shed 8 bases and J 3 bases; nucleotides not matched to a gene: 15. The germline V gene has CDR1 LGHNA and CDR2 YNFKEQ. This CDR3 is built from 16 residues. The CDR3 protein is CASARGGRGALYEQYF. The CDR3 DNA reads TGTGCCAGCGCCCGGGGGGGACGCGGGGCCCTCTACGAGCAGTACTTC.

Written as DNA, the CDR3 is TGCGCCAGCAGCCAAGAATGGGGCCCGGGAACCACAGATACGCAGTATTTT. Its protein is CASSQEWGPGTTDTQYF. The J gene is TRBJ2-3, the V gene TRBV4-1; D could derive from TRBD1 or TRBD2 (5 bases each). Deletions cut 0 bases from V and 2 bases from J, with 15 bases between. The CDR3 is 17 amino acids. The germline CDR1 and CDR2 sequences are MGHRA and YSYEKL.

The genes are TRBV5-1 and TRBJ2-7, with D perhaps matching TRBD1 (6 bases). Germline loops: CDR1 SGHRS, CDR2 YFSETQ. V gave up 4 bases and J gave up 6 bases, with 11 bases separating them. The CDR3 consists of 12 residues. CDR3 protein: CASSKQGREQYF. CDR3 DNA sequence: TGCGCCAGCAGCAAACAGGGTCGCGAGCAGTACTTC.

This chain links TRBV9 with TRBJ2-5, with 8 bases lining up with TRBD2. The CDR3 is 14 residues long. Per germline, CDR1 SGDLS and CDR2 YYNGEE. V gave up 3 bases and J gave up 2 bases; unmatched junction bases: 3. CDR3 amino acids: CASSASGSQETQYF. As DNA, the CDR3 is TGTGCCAGCAGCGCGAGCGGGAGTCAAGAGACCCAGTACTTC.

V usage is TRBV15 and J usage is TRBJ2-7; no firm D call. Germline loops: CDR1 LNHNV, CDR2 YYDKDF (reference sequence). This CDR3 is built from 16 residues. V dropped 3 bases and J dropped 3 bases, with 18 bases sitting between them. Here the CDR3 reads CATSRYTEKRYYEQYF. CDR3 DNA: TGTGCCACCAGCAGGTACACAGAAAAACGGTACTACGAGCAGTACTTC.